These 14 T cell receptor beta chains were sequenced from one sample in a study of blood T cell repertoires in COVID-19. The table came from immunoSEQ multiplex PCR; TCRdb's copy has only in-frame clones and leaves some out. The sample records about 140,000 clones, over 70% being singletons. The material sequenced was peripheral blood. These receptors came from a man between 65 and 85 years old who had recovered from COVID-19.

The rearrangement uses TRBV12-3 or TRBV12-4 and TRBJ2-3; D unresolved. The CDR3 runs 12 residues. Trimming removed 3 bases from V and 5 bases from J, with 6 bases in between. The CDR3 loop is CASSLGQDTQYF. The CDR3 coding sequence is TGTGCCAGCAGTTTGGGCCAAGATACGCAGTATTTT.

The chain employs TRBV10-3 and TRBJ2-3, with 7 bases aligning to TRBD2. In germline, CDR1 is ENHRY, CDR2 SYGVKD. The CDR3 is 16 residues long. J lost 4 bases, V lost 6 bases, and 13 bases had no gene match. CDR3 sequence (DNA): TGTGCCATCAGCCGATCTAGCGGCTTAGGGGCAGATACGCAGTATTTT. It codes for CAISRSSGLGADTQYF.

This clone was counted only a few times. This chain uses TRBV7-3 with TRBJ2-1, with 9 bases matching TRBD2. J gave up 4 bases and V 2 bases, and 6 bases lay outside the gene matches. CDR3 size: 16 residues. Germline V gene data show CDR1 as SGHTA and CDR2 as FQGTGA. CDR3: CASSLQRLAAYNEQFF. Written as DNA, the CDR3 is TGTGCCAGCAGCTTACAACGACTAGCGGCGTACAATGAGCAGTTCTTC. The full variable domain, rest sourced from reference TRBV7-3 and TRBJ2-1, is GAGVSQTPSNKVTEKGKYVELRCDPISGHTALYWYRQSLGQGPEFLIYFQGTGAADDSGLPNDRFFAVRPEGSVSTLKIQRTERGDSAVYLCASSLQRLAAYNEQFFGPGTRLTVL.

There are a few counts of this clone. The chain recombines TRBV12-3 or TRBV12-4 with TRBJ2-4, with D tentatively TRBD1 (6 bases). V gave up 10 bases and J gave up 5 bases, with 15 bases separating them. This CDR3 has 13 residues. The CDR3 sequence: CATTLWTENIQYF. CDR3 DNA: TGTGCCACCACTCTCTGGACAGAAAACATTCAGTACTTC.

J is TRBJ2-1 and V is TRBV5-1; 7 bases align to TRBD2. J was trimmed by 0 bases and V by 2 bases; bases with no gene match: 8. The CDR3 consists of 17 residues. Looked up from germline, CDR1 is SGHRS and CDR2 is YFSETQ. In DNA, the CDR3 is TGCGCCAGCAGCTTCGGCGGGGGACTACGCTCCTACAATGAGCAGTTCTTC. Its translation is CASSFGGGLRSYNEQFF.

This rearrangement joins TRBV2 to TRBJ2-7, with TRBD1 identical over 7 bases. The germline V gene encodes CDR1 SNHLY and CDR2 FYNNEI. V shed 7 bases and J 2 bases; nucleotides not matched to a gene: 5. CDR3 length: 13 residues. The CDR3 reads CASMGQPTYEQYF. The CDR3 nucleotides are TGTGCCAGCATGGGACAGCCAACCTACGAGCAGTACTTC.

The rearrangement uses TRBV10-3 and TRBJ2-7; 9 bases are shared with TRBD1. In germline, CDR1 is ENHRY, CDR2 SYGVKD. The length of the CDR3 is 15 residues. After removal of 6 bases from V and 0 bases from J, the junction contained 6 bases not matched to a gene. This chain's CDR3 is CAISDRDRDSYEQYF. The CDR3 region has the DNA TGTGCCATCAGCGACCGGGACAGGGACTCCTACGAGCAGTACTTC.

The genes are TRBV18 and TRBJ1-1; D uncertain. The CDR3 consists of 15 residues. V lost 1 base to trimming and J lost 0 bases, with 9 bases between them. The V gene's germline CDR1 is KGHSH and CDR2 LQKENI. CDR3 in DNA: TGTGCCAGCTCACCACGGGAGCAGCTGAACACTGAAGCTTTCTTT. Translated, it gives CASSPREQLNTEAFF.

This clone has a handful of counts. J is TRBJ2-3 and V is TRBV5-1, with D uncertain. Germline V gene sequence: CDR1 SGHRS, CDR2 YFSETQ. The CDR3 totals 14 residues. Trimming shortened V by 0 bases and J by 2 bases, and 7 bases separated the two germline ends. Here the CDR3 DNA reads TGCGCCAGCAGCTTGGAGCAGGACACAGATACGCAGTATTTT. Translated: CASSLEQDTDTQYF.

In this sample, this clone turned up once. The chain joins TRBV2 to TRBJ2-7; D is unresolved. Trimming left V 0 bases short and J 4 bases short, with 4 bases between. The germline gives CDR1 SNHLY, CDR2 FYNNEI. CDR3 length: 12 amino acids. The CDR3 here is CASSEARYEQYF. CDR3 DNA sequence: TGTGCCAGCAGTGAAGCGCGATACGAGCAGTACTTC.

In this sample, this clone turned up a few times. The chain is built from TRBV18 and TRBJ2-7, with TRBD1 as a possible D gene (5 bases). V lost 4 bases to trimming and J lost 5 bases, with 9 bases between them. The CDR3 length is 12 residues. Germline values: CDR1 KGHSH, CDR2 LQKENI. The CDR3 here is CASSLLTDEQYF. The CDR3 region has the DNA TGTGCCAGCTCACTGTTGACAGACGAGCAGTACTTC.

The genes are TRBV27 and TRBJ2-1; D is undetermined. The V end lost 4 bases, the J end lost 0 bases, and 7 bases lay between the germline ends. Germline lookup yields CDR1 MNHEY and CDR2 SMNVEV (reference sequence). CDR3 length: 14 residues. The chain's CDR3 is CASSWLRSYNEQFF. The CDR3 DNA reads TGTGCCAGCAGTTGGCTCCGCTCCTACAATGAGCAGTTCTTC.

The chain is built from TRBV7-2 and TRBJ2-7; a weak D match, TRBD1 (7 bases). The ends were cut back, 5 bases at V and 3 bases at J, with 11 bases in the middle. The CDR3 consists of 13 residues. Germline assignment: CDR1 SGHTA and CDR2 FQGNSA. The CDR3 bases are TGTGCCAGCAGCAGGCGGGACAGCTACGAGCAGTACTTC. Amino acid sequence: CASSRRDSYEQYF.

The chain has TRBV10-1 and TRBJ2-3; 11 positions match TRBD2. The germline CDR1 and CDR2 sequences are WNHNN and SYGVQD (reference sequence). The CDR3 is made up of 15 amino acids. The V segment lost 0 bases and the J segment 5 bases; nucleotides outside the gene matches: 1. The CDR3, as DNA: TGCGCCAGCAGTGAGTCTGGGACTAGCGGAGATACGCAGTATTTT. Its protein product is CASSESGTSGDTQYF.